This T cell receptor (beta chain) was sequenced during a study of shared clonotypes between healthy human individuals. On the study more broadly: A donor's plate count was three for CD4 naive and three for CD4 memory; CD8 naive had two and CD8 memory one.

The CDR3 is 15 residues long. Germline CDR1 is SGHVS and CDR2 is FQNEAQ. Trimming left V 5 bases short and J 5 bases short, with 19 bases between. Overall study results and limits: Sampling covered blood only; tissue repertoires likely differ. Among donors, the sharing of clonotypes was expected to be influenced by sequencing depth.

As concerns this clone: The antigen is undetermined.

The data were produced by immunoSEQ multiplex PCR, yet TCRdb's version contains in-frame clones alone and is incomplete. The sample yields some 2.1 million clones, 90% to 95% seen once. This clonotype originated in a man younger than 35 in good health. The sample comprised naive CD4+ T cells sorted from blood. Subset here: CD45RA+ positively selected. This chain joins TRBV7-8 and TRBJ2-7; D uncertain. The CDR3 reads CASSPKRGWRHEQYF. The CDR3 bases are TGTGCCAGCAGCCCCAAAAGAGGATGGCGGCACGAGCAGTACTTC. Together with reference TRBV7-8 and TRBJ2-7, the CDR3 gives the full variable domain: GAGVSQSPRYKVAKRGQDVALRCDPISGHVSLFWYQQALGQGPEFLTYFQNEAQLDKSGLPSDRFFAERPEGSVSTLKIQRTQQEDSAVYLCASSPKRGWRHEQYFGPGTRLTVT.